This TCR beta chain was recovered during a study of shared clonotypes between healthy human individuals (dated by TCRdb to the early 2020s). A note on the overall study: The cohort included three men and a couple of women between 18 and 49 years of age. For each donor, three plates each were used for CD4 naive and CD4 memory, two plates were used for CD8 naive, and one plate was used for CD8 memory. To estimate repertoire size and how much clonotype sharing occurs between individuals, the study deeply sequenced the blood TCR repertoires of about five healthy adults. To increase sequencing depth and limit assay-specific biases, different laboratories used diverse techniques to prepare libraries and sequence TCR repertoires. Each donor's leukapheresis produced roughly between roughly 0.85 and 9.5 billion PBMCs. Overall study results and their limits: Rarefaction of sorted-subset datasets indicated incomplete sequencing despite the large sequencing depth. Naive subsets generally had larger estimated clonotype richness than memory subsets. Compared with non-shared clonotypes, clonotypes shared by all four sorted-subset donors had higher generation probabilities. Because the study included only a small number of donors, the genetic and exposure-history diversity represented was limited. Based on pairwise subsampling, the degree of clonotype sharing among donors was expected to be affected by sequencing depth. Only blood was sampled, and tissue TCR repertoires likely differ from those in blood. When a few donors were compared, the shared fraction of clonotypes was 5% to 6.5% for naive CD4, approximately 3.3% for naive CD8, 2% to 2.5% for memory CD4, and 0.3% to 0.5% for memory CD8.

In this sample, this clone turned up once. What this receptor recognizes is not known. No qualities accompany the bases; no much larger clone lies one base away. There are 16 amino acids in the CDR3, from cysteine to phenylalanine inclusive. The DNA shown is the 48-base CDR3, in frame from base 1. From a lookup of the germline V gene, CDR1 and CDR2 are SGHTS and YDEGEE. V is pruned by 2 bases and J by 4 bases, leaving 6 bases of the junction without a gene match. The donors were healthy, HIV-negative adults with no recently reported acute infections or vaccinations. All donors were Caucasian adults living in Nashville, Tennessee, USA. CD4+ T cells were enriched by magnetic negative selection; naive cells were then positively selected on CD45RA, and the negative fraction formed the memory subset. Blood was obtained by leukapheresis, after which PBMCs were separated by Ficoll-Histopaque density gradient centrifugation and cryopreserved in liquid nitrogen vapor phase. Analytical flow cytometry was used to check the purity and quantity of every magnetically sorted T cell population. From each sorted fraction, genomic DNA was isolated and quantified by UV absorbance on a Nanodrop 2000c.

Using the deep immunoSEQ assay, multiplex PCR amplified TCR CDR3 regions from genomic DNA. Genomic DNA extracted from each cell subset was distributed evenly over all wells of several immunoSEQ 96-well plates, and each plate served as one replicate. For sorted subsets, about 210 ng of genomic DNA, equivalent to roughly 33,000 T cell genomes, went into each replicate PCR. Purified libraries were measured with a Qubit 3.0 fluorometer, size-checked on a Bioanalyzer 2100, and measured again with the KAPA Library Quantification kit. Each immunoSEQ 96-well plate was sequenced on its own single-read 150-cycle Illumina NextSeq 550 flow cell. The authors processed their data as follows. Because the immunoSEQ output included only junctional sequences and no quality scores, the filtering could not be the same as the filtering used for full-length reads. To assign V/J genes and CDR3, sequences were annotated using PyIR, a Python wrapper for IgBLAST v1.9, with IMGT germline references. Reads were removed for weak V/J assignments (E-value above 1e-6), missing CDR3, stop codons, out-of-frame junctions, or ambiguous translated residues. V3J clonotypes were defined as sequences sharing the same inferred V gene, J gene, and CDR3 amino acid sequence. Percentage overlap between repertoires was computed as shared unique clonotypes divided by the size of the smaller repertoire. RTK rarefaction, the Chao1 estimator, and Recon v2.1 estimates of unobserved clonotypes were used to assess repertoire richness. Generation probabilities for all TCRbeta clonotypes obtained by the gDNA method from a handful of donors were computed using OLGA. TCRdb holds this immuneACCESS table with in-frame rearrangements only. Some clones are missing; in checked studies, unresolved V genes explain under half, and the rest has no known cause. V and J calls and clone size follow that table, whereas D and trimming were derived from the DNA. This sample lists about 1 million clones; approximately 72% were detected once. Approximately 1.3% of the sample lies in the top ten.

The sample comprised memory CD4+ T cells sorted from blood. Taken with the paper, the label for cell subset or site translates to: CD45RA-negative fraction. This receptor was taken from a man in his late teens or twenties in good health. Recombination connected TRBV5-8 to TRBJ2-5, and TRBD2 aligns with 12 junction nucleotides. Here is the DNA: TGTGCCAGCAGCTTTGGACTAGCGGGGACTGGAGAGACCCAGTACTTC. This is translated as CASSFGLAGTGETQYF. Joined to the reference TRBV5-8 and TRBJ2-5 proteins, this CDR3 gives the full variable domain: EAGVTQSPTHLIKTRGQQATLRCSPISGHTSVYWYQQALGLGLQFLLWYDEGEERNRGNFPPRFSGRQFPNYSSELNVNALELEDSALYLCASSFGLAGTGETQYFGPGTRLLVL.